The 9 T cell receptor beta chains reported below all come from one sample, sequenced in a study of control samples from healthy donors and cancer patients. Clones were sequenced by immunoSEQ multiplex PCR, and TCRdb holds only the in-frame ones, with some missing. The table lists around 180,000 clones, around 94% of them singletons. Sequencing used blood. These receptors all stem from a woman aged 18-30 years in good health.

This clone was recorded only once. CDR3 DNA: TGCAGCGTTGAAGAGGGGAACAGGGGAATCCTTGGCTACACCTTC. Its protein is CSVEEGNRGILGYTF. The chain employs TRBV29-1 and TRBJ1-2; 7 nucleotides line up with TRBD1. Germline CDR1 is SQVTM and CDR2 is ANQGSEA. The CDR3 contains 15 residues. Losses at the gene ends were 0 bases for V and 7 bases for J; bases not matched to a gene: 11.

This chain joins TRBV29-1 and TRBJ1-5; TRBD1 matches at 7 bases. This CDR3 comprises 13 residues. V shed 7 bases and J 4 bases; nucleotides not matched to a gene: 7. CDR1 and CDR2 from the germline V gene are SQVTM and ANQGSEA. As DNA, the CDR3 is TGCAGCGCCTCGACAGGGACGAATCAGCCCCAGCATTTT. It translates to CSASTGTNQPQHF. The full variable domain, with the rest looked up from reference TRBV29-1 and TRBJ1-5, is SAVISQKPSRDICQRGTSLTIQCQVDSQVTMMFWYRQQPGQSLTLIATANQGSEATYESGFVIDKFPISRPNLTFSTLTVSNMSPEDSSIYLCSASTGTNQPQHFGDGTRLSIL.

The V call is TRBV5-1, the J call TRBJ2-7; D perhaps matches TRBD1 (6 bases). The CDR3 covers 15 residues. The V end lost 0 bases, the J end lost 0 bases, and 10 bases lay between the germline ends. Germline V CDR1 and CDR2: SGHRS, YFSETQ. This chain's CDR3 is CASSLGDTSSYEQYF. The CDR3 DNA reads TGCGCCAGCAGCTTGGGGGACACTTCCTCCTACGAGCAGTACTTC.

V usage is TRBV14 and J usage is TRBJ1-2, with 10 bases matching TRBD1. Per the germline V gene, CDR1 is SGHDN and CDR2 is FVKESK. This CDR3 has 15 residues. V was clipped by 6 bases and J by 7 bases; unmatched bases: 11. This CDR3 reads CASREDGTGDAGYTF. CDR3 DNA: TGTGCCAGCAGGGAAGACGGGACAGGGGATGCTGGCTACACCTTC.

This clone was seen only once. V is TRBV28 and J is TRBJ1-1; possibly TRBD1 for D (5 bases). The V end lost 11 bases, the J end lost 0 bases, and 25 bases lay between the germline ends. The CDR3 length is 17 residues. Per germline, CDR1 MDHEN and CDR2 SYDVKM. CDR3 protein: CAASSPGELVMNTEAFF. The CDR3, as DNA: TGTGCCGCGTCGTCCCCGGGGGAGTTGGTTATGAACACTGAAGCTTTCTTT. Supplemented by reference TRBV28 and TRBJ1-1, the full variable domain reads DVKVTQSSRYLVKRTGEKVFLECVQDMDHENMFWYRQDPGLGLRLIYFSYDVKMKEKGDIPEGYSVSREKKERFSLILESASTNQTSMYLCAASSPGELVMNTEAFFGQGTRLTVV.

The chain has TRBV18 and TRBJ1-6, with a tentative D call TRBD1 (5 bases). The ends were cut back, 2 bases at V and 7 bases at J, with 18 bases in the middle. This CDR3 contains 17 residues. CDR1 and CDR2 (germline): KGHSH, LQKENI. CDR3 sequence: CASSPSSGEGANSPLHF. Here the CDR3 DNA reads TGTGCCAGCTCACCATCTTCTGGGGAAGGGGCAAATTCACCCCTCCACTTT.

This chain links TRBV4-1 with TRBJ1-6; maybe TRBD1 (6 bases). Looked up from germline, CDR1 is MGHRA and CDR2 is YSYEKL. The CDR3 consists of 15 residues. Deletions cut 0 bases from V and 10 bases from J, with 13 bases between. The CDR3 is CASSQDNRAESPLHF. The CDR3, as DNA: TGCGCCAGCAGCCAAGACAACAGGGCGGAATCACCCCTCCACTTT.

The chain recombines TRBV7-9 with TRBJ2-3; weak D call: TRBD1 (6 bases). Between the trimmed V and J ends, which lost 5 bases and 2 bases, there was a span of 14 bases. Germline-derived CDR1 and CDR2 are SEHNR and FQNEAQ (reference sequence). The CDR3 runs 15 residues. The CDR3 sequence: CASSDKQGYTDTQYF. In nucleotides, the CDR3 is TGTGCCAGCAGCGATAAACAGGGATACACAGATACGCAGTATTTT. The variable domain in full, completed from reference TRBV7-9 and TRBJ2-3, reads DTGVSQNPRHKITKRGQNVTFRCDPISEHNRLYWYRQTLGQGPEFLTYFQNEAQLEKSRLLSDRFSAERPKGSFSTLEIQRTEQGDSAMYLCASSDKQGYTDTQYFGPGTRLTVL.

This clone has just one count. This sequence joins TRBV4-2 and TRBJ2-1, with TRBD2 matching 7 bases. CDR1 is LGHNA and CDR2 is YNFKEQ in the germline V gene. Losses at the gene ends were 1 base for V and 14 bases for J; bases not matched to a gene: 5. The CDR3 runs to 12 residues. CDR3 in amino acids: CASSQVRGREFF. CDR3 DNA sequence: TGTGCCAGCAGCCAAGTGAGAGGGAGGGAGTTCTTC.